This T cell receptor (beta chain) was identified in a study of post-analysis software for immune sequencing data (dated by TCRdb to 2013 to 2016). As for the study more broadly: Recorded disease courses included relapsing-remitting, secondary progressive and progressive-relapsing multiple sclerosis, with some patients lacking subtype annotation. A subset of samples was prepared in parallel using single-end sample barcoding, then pooled and co-amplified after Illumina adapter ligation. Patient repertoires were compared against over ten previously published healthy control repertoires from donors aged about 6 to 28 years.

For CDR1 and CDR2, the germline V gene lists MGHRA and YSYEKL. CDR3 length: 16 amino acids, cysteine to phenylalanine. This entry keeps only the CDR3 DNA: 48 bases, framed from base 1. To demonstrate the VDJtools post-analysis software, the study profiled TCR beta repertoires from the peripheral blood of 10 to 15 young patients with multiple sclerosis. Multiple sclerosis patients were children and adolescents aged roughly 6 to 17 years. Worth noting for this clonotype: It has no known antigen specificity. The junction does not match germline at one end; this may be a read error.

Paper-wide results and their limitations: Direct clustering with F measure revealed strong co-clustering of samples prepared in the same batch, which led to a batch-effect correction. The control group was slightly older than the multiple sclerosis patient group. Significantly higher frequencies in patients than in controls were found for about five TRBV segments, including TRBV5-6, TRBV5-1 and TRBV20-1. Compared with controls, multiple sclerosis patients had significantly lower normalized Chao1 diversity, a finding suggesting substantial peripheral T-cell clonal expansion.

Preparation of the library involved PCR. The sequencing machine was an Illumina HiSeq 2500. To reduce PCR and sequencing biases, unique molecular identifiers were built into the TCR beta cDNA libraries. Per 1 to 10 million input T cells, 500,000 or so cDNA molecules were obtained, such that each molecule approximated one T cell. The patient libraries were prepared and sequenced with the same protocol used for the earlier healthy control dataset. Samples belonging to the same batch were prepared together, multiplexed and sequenced on a shared HiSeq lane. For the original study's pipeline: MIGEC handled the raw barcoded reads, throwing out single-read molecular identifier groups before consensus assembly and CDR3 extraction. VDJtools was used for post-analysis of the clonotype tables, and diversity was normalized by down-sampling every dataset to the size of the smallest sample. To correct batch-related cross-sample contamination, repertoire overlap clustering matched CDR3 amino acid sequences but not nucleotide sequences. TCRdb redid the processing of the public reads, applying fastp at Q25 and MiXCR, and retained in-frame beta chains. Each record represents a unique CDR3 protein, reported with the most common genes and DNA among its rows. These V and J calls originate from TCRdb's pipeline instead of the authors' own analysis. The sample table contains roughly 540,000 distinct CDR3 sequences; only one count was recorded for 30% to 40% of them. The top ten constitute around 6% of the sample.

This clonotype was sampled from a girl aged 2-17 years with multiple sclerosis. The sequenced sample was blood. The sequence is built from TRBV4-1 and TRBJ1-1; TRBD1 is a possible D gene, resting on 6 matching bases. The nucleotide sequence is TGCGCCAGCAACCAAGATGTGGGACAAATGAACACTGAAGCTTTCTTT. Its protein product is CASNQDVGQMNTEAFF.